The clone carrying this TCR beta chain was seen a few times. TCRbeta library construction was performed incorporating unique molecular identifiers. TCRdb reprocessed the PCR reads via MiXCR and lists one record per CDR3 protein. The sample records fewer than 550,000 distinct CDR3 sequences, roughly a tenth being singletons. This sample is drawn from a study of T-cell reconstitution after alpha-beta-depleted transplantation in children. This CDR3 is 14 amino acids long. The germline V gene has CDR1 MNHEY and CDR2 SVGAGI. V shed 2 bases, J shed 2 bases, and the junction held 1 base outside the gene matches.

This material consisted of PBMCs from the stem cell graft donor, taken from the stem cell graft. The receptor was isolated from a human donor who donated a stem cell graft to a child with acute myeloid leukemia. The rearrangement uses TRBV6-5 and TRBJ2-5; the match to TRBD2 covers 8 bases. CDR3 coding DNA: TGTGCCAGCAGTTACGCGGGAGGACAAGAGACCCAGTACTTC. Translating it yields CASSYAGGQETQYF.